The 27 T cell receptor beta chains below all came from one sample that was sequenced in a study of PD-L1 blockade in urothelial cancer. Regarding time point: pretreatment peripheral blood. Method: immunoSEQ multiplex PCR; TCRdb's copy keeps in-frame clones and lacks some. The sample includes 130,000 or so clones, roughly 84% of them seen just once. The sample was PBMCs, taken around atezolizumab (anti-PD-L1) treatment. These receptor sequences come from a man aged 45-60 years with urothelial cancer.

The rearrangement uses TRBV13 and TRBJ1-3; no clear D. Germline V lookup: CDR1 PRHDT, CDR2 FYEKMQ (reference sequence). CDR3 size: 17 residues. Trimming took 0 bases from V and 4 from J, leaving 16 bases between them. The CDR3 bases are TGTGCCAGCAGCTTAGGGTTGTGGAACTCGGGAGGAAACACCATATATTTT. Encoded protein: CASSLGLWNSGGNTIYF.

V gene TRBV27 combines with J gene TRBJ1-5; the match to TRBD1 covers 10 bases. Looked up from germline, CDR1 is MNHEY and CDR2 is SMNVEV (reference sequence). Trimming removed 2 bases from V and 4 bases from J; junction bases left unmatched: 8. The CDR3 sequence is 17 residues long. CDR3 loop: CASSLRAPGQGNQPQHF. For the CDR3, the DNA is TGTGCCAGCAGTTTACGAGCCCCGGGACAGGGGAATCAGCCCCAGCATTTT.

The rearrangement joins TRBV7-9 to TRBJ1-3; D might be TRBD1 (5 bases). Per germline, CDR1 SEHNR and CDR2 FQNEAQ (reference sequence). V was shortened by 5 bases and J by 2 bases, with 13 bases between the two germline ends. The CDR3 totals 15 residues. This CDR3 reads CASSPDLGPGNTIYF. CDR3 DNA sequence: TGTGCCAGCAGCCCCGACCTGGGGCCTGGAAACACCATATATTTT.

The CDR3 sequence: CAWSLGTGGNTIYF. The CDR3 nucleotides read TGTGCCTGGAGTTTAGGGACAGGTGGAAACACCATATATTTT. The V gene is TRBV30, the J gene TRBJ1-3, with 8 bases identical to TRBD1. V was clipped by 2 bases and J by 3 bases; unmatched bases: 3. This CDR3 region has 14 residues. From germline, CDR1 is GTSNPN and CDR2 SVGIG (reference sequence).

The V gene is TRBV5-8, the J gene TRBJ2-7; TRBD2 matches 10 bases. V lost 1 base and J lost 12; bases outside the gene matches: 4. The CDR3 is made up of 12 amino acids. Germline CDR1 is SGHTS and CDR2 is YDEGEE. The CDR3 nucleotides are TGTGCCAGCAGCTTGTATCCTAGCGGGAGGTACTTC. Amino acids: CASSLYPSGRYF.

The V and J genes are TRBV5-1 and TRBJ2-1; 9 positions agree with TRBD1. CDR1 and CDR2 from the germline V gene are SGHRS and YFSETQ. V shed 1 base and J 0 bases; nucleotides not matched to a gene: 2. The length of the CDR3 is 16 residues. The CDR3 reads CASSLMTGGSYNEQFF. CDR3 in DNA: TGCGCCAGCAGCTTGATGACAGGGGGCTCCTACAATGAGCAGTTCTTC. Drawing the rest from reference TRBV5-1 and TRBJ2-1, the complete variable domain is KAGVTQTPRYLIKTRGQQVTLSCSPISGHRSVSWYQQTPGQGLQFLFEYFSETQRNKGNFPGRFSGRQFSNSRSEMNVSTLELGDSALYLCASSLMTGGSYNEQFFGPGTRLTVL.

The chain has TRBV11-3 and TRBJ2-1; 9 nucleotides align to TRBD2. Trimming removed 5 bases from V and 0 bases from J; junction bases left unmatched: 5. Germline V gene lookup returns CDR1 SGHNT and CDR2 YENEEA. This CDR3 contains 16 residues. CDR3 sequence reads: CASSPGTSNSYNEQFF. The CDR3 bases are TGTGCCAGCAGCCCGGGGACTAGCAACTCCTACAATGAGCAGTTCTTC.

The chain combines TRBV5-4 with TRBJ2-5; no firm D call. V was shortened by 4 bases and J by 1 base, with 14 bases between the two germline ends. Germline loops: CDR1 SGHNT, CDR2 YYREEE (reference sequence). The CDR3 loop spans 15 amino acids. The CDR3 DNA reads as TGTGCCAGCAGCACTCACGAGAGGCGCCAAGAGACCCAGTACTTC. This gives the protein CASSTHERRQETQYF. Variable domain in full (rest from reference TRBV5-4 and TRBJ2-5): ETGVTQSPTHLIKTRGQQVTLRCSSQSGHNTVSWYQQALGQGPQFIFQYYREEENGRGNFPPRFSGLQFPNYSSELNVNALELDDSALYLCASSTHERRQETQYFGPGTRLLVL.

Here the CDR3 reads CASSPKAGGPGEQYF. CDR3 DNA: TGTGCCAGCAGCCCTAAAGCGGGAGGGCCGGGCGAGCAGTACTTC. The gene calls are TRBV7-2 and TRBJ2-7; 10 nucleotides line up with TRBD2. This CDR3 spans 15 amino acids. CDR1 is SGHTA, CDR2 FQGNSA, per germline. Trimming cost V 5 bases and J 6 bases; bases outside gene matches: 10.

The chain couples TRBV9 to TRBJ2-1, with TRBD2 matching over 9 bases. CDR1 is SGDLS and CDR2 is YYNGEE in the germline V gene. With 9 bases clipped from V and 1 base from J, the junction kept 2 bases outside the gene matches. The CDR3 length is 13 residues. The CDR3 DNA sequence: TGTGCCACGCGGGAGGGGTCCTACAATGAGCAGTTCTTC. This gives the protein CATREGSYNEQFF.

This chain uses TRBV7-8 with TRBJ2-1, with TRBD2 identical over 13 bases. Looked up from germline, CDR1 is SGHVS and CDR2 is FQNEAQ. The CDR3 has 18 amino acids. The V segment lost 5 bases and the J segment 3 bases; nucleotides outside the gene matches: 10. The CDR3 loop reads CASSARTSGRSGYNEQFF. CDR3 coding DNA: TGTGCCAGCAGCGCCCGGACTAGCGGGAGATCTGGCTACAATGAGCAGTTCTTC. Looking up the rest from reference TRBV7-8 and TRBJ2-1 gives the full variable domain: GAGVSQSPRYKVAKRGQDVALRCDPISGHVSLFWYQQALGQGPEFLTYFQNEAQLDKSGLPSDRFFAERPEGSVSTLKIQRTQQEDSAVYLCASSARTSGRSGYNEQFFGPGTRLTVL.

This chain connects TRBV5-1 to TRBJ2-7; 7 nucleotides line up with TRBD2. The V gene's germline CDR1 is SGHRS and CDR2 YFSETQ. CDR3 length equals 14 residues. V lost 7 bases and J lost 2; bases outside the gene matches: 9. The DNA of the CDR3 is TGCGCCAGCGCGCCTGGGGGGGTTCCCTACGAGCAGTACTTC. Translating it yields CASAPGGVPYEQYF.

This chain uses TRBV6-5 with TRBJ2-7; 9 bases are shared with TRBD1. The germline V gene encodes CDR1 MNHEY and CDR2 SVGAGI. CDR3 size: 15 residues. The J segment lost 6 bases and the V segment lost 5 bases, leaving 11 bases of the junction unmatched. DNA for the CDR3: TGTGCCAGCAGTGCACCCGGGACAGGGACAACCGAGCAGTACTTC. Amino acids: CASSAPGTGTTEQYF.

The rearrangement joins TRBV5-1 to TRBJ2-1; perhaps TRBD2 as D (6 bases). CDR1 SGHRS and CDR2 YFSETQ come from the germline V gene. V was cut by 7 bases and J by 4 bases, with 18 bases left in between. This CDR3 has 15 residues. The CDR3 loop is CASSADGRGYNEQFF. For the CDR3, the DNA is TGCGCCAGCTCGGCGGACGGGAGAGGTTACAATGAGCAGTTCTTC.

This chain links TRBV9 with TRBJ2-7; TRBD2 matches 8 bases. The J segment lost 1 base and the V segment lost 7 bases, leaving 10 bases of the junction unmatched. The CDR3 is made up of 15 amino acids. Looked up from germline, CDR1 is SGDLS and CDR2 is YYNGEE. The CDR3 nucleotides read TGTGCCAGCGGTCCCGGGGGGGTCATTTCCTACGAGCAGTACTTC. As protein: CASGPGGVISYEQYF.

This clone showed up just once. The chain is built from TRBV19 and TRBJ2-7, with no clear D. Germline lookup yields CDR1 LNHDA and CDR2 SQIVND (reference sequence). The CDR3 length is 14 residues. Trimming removed 8 bases from V and 0 bases from J, with 14 bases in between. The CDR3 loop is CASRVLHSSYEQYF. For the CDR3, the DNA is TGTGCCAGTCGTGTTCTTCATAGCTCCTACGAGCAGTACTTC.

In DNA form, the CDR3 reads TGTGCCAGCAGTATCGGACTACAAGAATCTTACGAGCAGTACTTC. It specifies CASSIGLQESYEQYF. The gene calls are TRBV11-2 and TRBJ2-7; TRBD2 is a possible D gene (6 bases). CDR1 and CDR2 (germline): SGHAT, FQNNGV. Between the trimmed V and J ends, which lost 6 bases and 4 bases, there was a span of 19 bases. The CDR3 length is 15 residues.

CDR3 protein: CASRGQGENTIYF. CDR3 DNA: TGTGCCAGCAGGGGGCAGGGGGAAAACACCATATATTTT. V gene TRBV28 combines with J gene TRBJ1-3; TRBD1 agrees at 7 bases. The CDR3 has 13 residues. Per germline, CDR1 MDHEN and CDR2 SYDVKM. Trimming at V came to 6 bases and at J to 6 bases, leaving 5 bases not matched to a gene.

J is TRBJ2-7 and V is TRBV4-2; tentative D call: TRBD2 (5 bases). Germline CDR1 is LGHNA and CDR2 is YNFKEQ. V lost 4 bases and J lost 6, with 19 bases in between. The CDR3 is 15 amino acids. CDR3 region: CASSPGGSGRGEQYF. CDR3 in DNA: TGTGCCAGCAGCCCCGGAGGCTCAGGTCGAGGCGAGCAGTACTTC.

Notes on this clone: This same CDR3 is encoded by further DNA sequences in the sample. The chain recombines TRBV7-3 with TRBJ2-7; 11 bases match TRBD1. The junction had 5 bases not matched to a gene; V was cut back by 5 bases and J by 2 bases. This CDR3 spans 15 amino acids. Germline CDR1 is SGHTA and CDR2 is FQGTGA. The CDR3 DNA follows: TGTGCCAGCAGCGTGGGGACAGGGGGTACCTACGAGCAGTACTTC. It encodes CASSVGTGGTYEQYF.

This clone has more than one count but fewer than ten. This chain joins TRBV25-1 and TRBJ1-1; 8 bases are shared with TRBD1. In germline, CDR1 is MGHDK, CDR2 SYGVNS. The CDR3 has 13 amino acids. Trimming removed 4 bases from V and 4 bases from J; junction bases left unmatched: 2. DNA of the CDR3: TGTGCCAGCAGTGGAACAGGGGGCACTGAAGCTTTCTTT. Translation gives CASSGTGGTEAFF.

The CDR3 is CASSPDRGQTDTQYF. The CDR3 nucleotides are TGTGCCAGCTCACCAGACAGGGGGCAGACAGATACGCAGTATTTT. The gene calls are TRBV18 and TRBJ2-3; 10 nucleotides line up with TRBD1. The CDR3 covers 15 residues. The junction had 2 bases not matched to a gene; V was cut back by 2 bases and J by 3 bases. Germline assignment: CDR1 KGHSH and CDR2 LQKENI.

There are a few counts of this clone. V usage is TRBV5-8 and J usage is TRBJ2-2; D call uncertain. CDR1 SGHTS and CDR2 YDEGEE come from the germline V gene. The CDR3 is 11 residues long. V dropped 2 bases and J dropped 8 bases, with 4 bases sitting between them. CDR3 sequence: CASSLLGELFF. CDR3 bases: TGTGCCAGCAGCTTACTTGGGGAGCTGTTTTTT.

This chain joins TRBV2 and TRBJ1-5, with TRBD1 as a possible D gene (5 bases). This CDR3 spans 15 amino acids. Germline CDR1 reads SNHLY; CDR2 reads FYNNEI. V lost 5 bases and J 0 bases, leaving 11 bases between the germline ends. CDR3 sequence (DNA): TGTGCCAGCAGTCGGCGCACAGGTAGCAATCAGCCCCAGCATTTT. It yields the protein CASSRRTGSNQPQHF. Combining the CDR3 with reference TRBV2 and TRBJ1-5 gives the whole variable domain EPEVTQTPSHQVTQMGQEVILRCVPISNHLYFYWYRQILGQKVEFLVSFYNNEISEKSEIFDDQFSVERPDGSNFTLKIRSTKLEDSAMYFCASSRRTGSNQPQHFGDGTRLSIL.

The chain joins TRBV7-2 to TRBJ2-7; 7 positions match TRBD2. V was clipped by 6 bases and J by 6 bases; unmatched bases: 11. Germline V gene sequence: CDR1 SGHTA, CDR2 FQGNSA. The CDR3 totals 14 residues. The CDR3 is CASSSGTTRGEQYF. Here the CDR3 DNA reads TGTGCCAGCAGTTCCGGGACTACCCGGGGCGAGCAGTACTTC.

The rearrangement joins TRBV5-4 to TRBJ2-2; 14 nucleotides line up with TRBD2. The CDR3 totals 18 residues. V shed 0 bases and J 5 bases; nucleotides not matched to a gene: 6. The germline V gene has CDR1 SGHNT and CDR2 YYREEE (reference sequence). The CDR3 nucleotides read TGTGCCAGCAGCTTGGGGACTAGCGGGAGGCGGGGGACCGGGGAGCTGTTTTTT. Translation gives CASSLGTSGRRGTGELFF. The whole variable domain, remainder taken from reference TRBV5-4 and TRBJ2-2, is ETGVTQSPTHLIKTRGQQVTLRCSSQSGHNTVSWYQQALGQGPQFIFQYYREEENGRGNFPPRFSGLQFPNYSSELNVNALELDDSALYLCASSLGTSGRRGTGELFFGEGSRLTVL.

This chain connects TRBV19 to TRBJ2-7; a possible D gene is TRBD1 (6 bases). There are 13 residues in the CDR3. The V end lost 4 bases, the J end lost 4 bases, and 11 bases lay between the germline ends. Germline V gene lookup returns CDR1 LNHDA and CDR2 SQIVND (reference sequence). The CDR3 bases are TGTGCCAGTAGTACTGCCCAGGGGTACGAGCAGTACTTC. It yields the protein CASSTAQGYEQYF.